The clone carrying this TCR beta chain came up once. The sample originates from a study of blood T cell repertoires in COVID-19. For the study at large: The United States, Italy and Spain provided the acute and convalescent COVID-19 samples. Sources were T cells, B-cell-depleted T cells, or PBMCs; the material itself was cDNA or gDNA.

In the original workflow: It was from reference gene primer amplification that nucleated cell counts were estimated. TCRdb's copy holds only in-frame clones and misses some; the assay was immunoSEQ multiplex PCR. Clone size and V and J calls were adopted from that table, with D and trimming inferred from the DNA. The sample records roughly 62,000 clones, around nine tenths being singletons. Trimming pared 0 bases from V and 3 bases from J, leaving 12 bases between. The CDR3 has 16 residues. Germline V lookup: CDR1 LGHNA, CDR2 YSLEER. The TCR originated in a human donor in a cohort sampled during active COVID-19. This sequence joins TRBV4-3 and TRBJ1-3; D may be TRBD1 (6 bases). The specimen sequenced was peripheral blood. The DNA of the CDR3 is TGCGCCAGCAGCCAAGATGCACAGGGTATTGGAAACACCATATATTTT. As protein: CASSQDAQGIGNTIYF.